This T cell receptor beta chain was sequenced during a study of cytomegalovirus exposure and HLA in healthy donors. On the study more broadly: One earlier analysis, a look at 180 million or so T cells, found almost 120 million unique TCR beta sequences. Approximately 85 million unique TCRs from HLA-typed donors made up an early data release. Findings of the study overall: In an earlier analysis, in some 500 donors, most V segments appeared productive either ~90% or ~30% of the time.

The PCR employed 60 Vbeta primers together with 13 Jbeta primers. TCRdb's copy holds only in-frame clones and misses some; the assay was immunoSEQ multiplex PCR. Of some 79,000 clones listed, 78% are singletons. From germline, CDR1 is SQVTM and CDR2 ANQGSEA. V shed 4 bases and J 2 bases; nucleotides not matched to a gene: 5. This CDR3 has 14 residues. In this sample, this clone turned up once. Its antigen is unknown. The TCR originated in a male donor in good health and CMV-seropositive. The sequenced material came from PBMCs. This chain links TRBV29-1 with TRBJ2-5; 9 bases agree with TRBD2. The CDR3 bases are TGCAGCGTTGTAGTAGCGGGAGCACAAGAGACCCAGTACTTC. Amino acids: CSVVVAGAQETQYF.